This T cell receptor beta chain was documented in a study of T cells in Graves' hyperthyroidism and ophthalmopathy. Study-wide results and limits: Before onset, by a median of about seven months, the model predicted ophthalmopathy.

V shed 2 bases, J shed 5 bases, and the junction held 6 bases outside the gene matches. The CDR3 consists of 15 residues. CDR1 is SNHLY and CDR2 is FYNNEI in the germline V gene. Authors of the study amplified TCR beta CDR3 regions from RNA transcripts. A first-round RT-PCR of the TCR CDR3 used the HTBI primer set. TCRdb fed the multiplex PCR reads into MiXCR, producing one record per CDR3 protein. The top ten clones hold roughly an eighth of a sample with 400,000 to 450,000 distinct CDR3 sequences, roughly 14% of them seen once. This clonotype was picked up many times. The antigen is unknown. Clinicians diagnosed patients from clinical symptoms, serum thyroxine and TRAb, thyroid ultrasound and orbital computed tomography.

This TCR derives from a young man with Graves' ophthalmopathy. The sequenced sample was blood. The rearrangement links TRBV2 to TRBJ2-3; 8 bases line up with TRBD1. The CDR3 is CASSEIGGQGDTQYF. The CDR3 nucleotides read TGTGCCAGCAGTGAAATTGGAGGACAGGGAGATACGCAGTATTTT.